This TCR beta chain was sequenced during a study of shared clonotypes between healthy human individuals. Germline V gives CDR1 SNHLY, CDR2 FYNNEI. V was clipped by 4 bases and J by 3 bases; unmatched bases: 19. The CDR3 extends over 19 amino acids. Input per replicate PCR of unsorted PBMC was 300 ng DNA, corresponding to around 28,000 T cell genomes. The repertoire was sequenced with immunoSEQ multiplex PCR; TCRdb's copy has only in-frame clones and lacks some. The sample records 530,000 or so clones, 75% to 80% being singletons. The clonotype originates from a woman aged 40 to 50 in good health. Some clones in this sample may be carry-over from other donors' samples. The rearrangement uses TRBV2 and TRBJ2-7, with TRBD2 matching 9 bases. Sequencing input: PBMCs. For the CDR3, the DNA is TGTGCCAGCAGTGTTCTAGCGGGATCTCGGACGTCTTGGTACTACGAGCAGTACTTC. It codes for CASSVLAGSRTSWYYEQYF.